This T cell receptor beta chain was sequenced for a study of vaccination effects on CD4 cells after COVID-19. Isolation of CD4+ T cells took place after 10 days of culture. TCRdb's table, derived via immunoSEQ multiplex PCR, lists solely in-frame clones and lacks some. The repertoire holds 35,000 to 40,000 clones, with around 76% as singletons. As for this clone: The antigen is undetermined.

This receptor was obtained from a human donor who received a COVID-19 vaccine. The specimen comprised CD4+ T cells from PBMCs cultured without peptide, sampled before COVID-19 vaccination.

The CDR3 spells CASSQDLWGVGSPLHF. The DNA for the CDR3 is TGCGCCAGCAGCCAAGATCTCTGGGGTGTCGGGTCACCCCTCCACTTT. J is TRBJ1-6 and V is TRBV4-1; D is ambiguous. CDR3 size: 16 residues. V was trimmed by 0 bases and J by 10 bases, leaving 16 bases between them. Germline CDR1 MGHRA, CDR2 YSYEKL.